These T cell receptor beta chains were read from a single sample in a study of siplizumab effects on memory and regulatory T cells. Libraries were prepared by immunoSEQ multiplex PCR; TCRdb keeps only in-frame clonotypes and omits some of them. The sample has 90,000 to 95,000 clones; approximately 96% are singletons. Specimen: naive CD4+ T cells sorted from blood. All receptors derive from a human donor in good health. The CDR3 runs from the conserved cysteine through the conserved F or W. A D gene is named only where the DNA matches it firmly. Clone size is not always given. Where it is, it says once, few, many or a class for expanded clones.

len | j_gene | v_gene | abundance | d_gene | CDR3aa | CDR3nt
15 | TRBJ2-3 | TRBV5-1 | . | TRBD1 | CASSVTGAGTDTQYF | TGCGCCAGCAGCGTAACAGGGGCGGGCACAGATACGCAGTATTTT
14 | TRBJ2-2 | TRBV10-3 | . | TRBD1 | CAISGQGATGELFF | TGTGCCATCAGCGGACAGGGGGCGACCGGGGAGCTGTTTTTT
10 | TRBJ2-3 | TRBV20-1 | . | . | CSLGVDTQYF | TGCAGTTTAGGGGTAGATACGCAGTATTTT
13 | TRBJ1-6 | TRBV11-2 | . | . | CASTLLPNSPLHF | TGTGCCAGCACCCTCTTACCTAATTCACCCCTCCACTTT
14 | TRBJ2-5 | TRBV29-1 | . | TRBD1 | CSVVRQGVEETQYF | TGCAGCGTTGTTAGACAGGGGGTAGAAGAGACCCAGTACTTC
17 | TRBJ1-1 | TRBV4-3 | . | . | CASSQDQLGWGKSEAFF | TGCGCCAGCAGCCAAGATCAGTTGGGTTGGGGGAAATCTGAAGCTTTCTTT
14 | TRBJ1-1 | TRBV7-9 | . | TRBD1 | CASNIQGAYTEAFF | TGTGCCAGCAACATACAGGGGGCTTACACTGAAGCTTTCTTT
12 | TRBJ2-1 | TRBV2 | . | . | CASSPLYNEQFF | TGTGCCAGCAGTCCCCTCTACAATGAGCAGTTCTTC
18 | TRBJ2-3 | TRBV14 | . | TRBD2 | CASSQVSGGTPGTDTQYF | TGTGCCAGCAGCCAAGTTAGCGGGGGGACCCCGGGCACAGATACGCAGTATTTT
13 | TRBJ1-2 | TRBV7-2 | . | . | CASSWESGRGYTF | TGTGCCAGCAGCTGGGAATCTGGGCGGGGCTACACCTTC
16 | TRBJ2-2 | TRBV6-6 | . | . | CASSKIRAGNTGELFF | TGTGCCAGCAGTAAAATCCGGGCAGGGAACACCGGGGAGCTGTTTTTT
14 | TRBJ1-1 | TRBV7-3 | . | TRBD1 | CASSPTGGNTEAFF | TGTGCCAGCAGCCCGACAGGGGGAAACACTGAAGCTTTCTTT
14 | TRBJ2-3 | TRBV2 | . | . | CASSVPTGTDTQYF | TGTGCCAGCAGTGTCCCCACGGGCACAGATACGCAGTATTTT
15 | TRBJ1-5 | TRBV4-3 | once | TRBD1 | CASSPQGLSNQPQHF | TGCGCCAGCAGTCCACAGGGGTTGAGCAATCAGCCCCAGCATTTT
14 | TRBJ1-1 | TRBV6-5 | . | . | CASSYDSVRTEAFF | TGTGCCAGCAGTTATGACTCCGTAAGGACTGAAGCTTTCTTT
16 | TRBJ2-1 | TRBV1 | . | . | CTSSPPQTSRYNEQFF | TGCACCAGCAGCCCGCCCCAGACTAGCAGATACAATGAGCAGTTCTTC
16 | TRBJ1-2 | TRBV19 | . | . | CASSISGGDELYGYTF | TGTGCCAGTAGTATAAGTGGCGGCGACGAACTCTATGGCTACACCTTC
14 | TRBJ2-5 | TRBV7-3 | . | . | CASSLGGSQETQYF | TGTGCCAGCAGCTTAGGGGGGTCCCAAGAGACCCAGTACTTC
13 | TRBJ1-1 | TRBV18 | . | . | CASSPLENTEAFF | TGTGCCAGCTCACCACTTGAAAACACTGAAGCTTTCTTT
13 | TRBJ1-1 | TRBV29-1 | . | . | CSVHGRLNTEAFF | TGCAGCGTCCACGGCAGGCTGAACACTGAAGCTTTCTTT
13 | TRBJ2-7 | TRBV29-1 | . | . | CSVSGRLLYEQYF | TGCAGCGTCAGCGGGCGACTCTTATACGAGCAGTACTTC
14 | TRBJ1-2 | TRBV6-5 | . | TRBD1 | CASSYQGATYGYTF | TGTGCCAGCAGTTACCAGGGGGCTACTTATGGCTACACCTTC
13 | TRBJ2-7 | TRBV18 | . | . | CASSRADGYEQYF | TGTGCCAGCTCACGCGCGGACGGCTACGAGCAGTACTTC